The clone carrying this TCR beta chain was seen ten or more times. Its antigen is still unknown. This entry is derived from a study of early T cells in non-severe SARS-CoV-2 infection. Study-wide results and caveats: CD4 and private specificities were missed by VDJdb matching, which favored anti-spike CD8 responses.

Germline values: CDR1 MNHNS, CDR2 SASEGT. The CDR3 has 13 residues. Trimming stripped 4 bases from V and 5 bases from J, with 11 bases between. Separate cDNA molecules each had unique molecular identifiers attached to them. A single record per CDR3 protein comes from TCRdb applying MiXCR to the 5' RACE reads. The table includes tens of thousands of distinct CDR3 sequences, about 6.7% detected once. The sequence was collected from an adult who was a healthcare worker with PCR-confirmed SARS-CoV-2 infection or an uninfected control (not recorded which). This sequence joins TRBV6-1 and TRBJ2-5, with a possible D match to TRBD1 (5 bases). Sequencing was performed on whole blood. DNA for the CDR3: TGTGCCAGCAGTGTATGGACATCGGAGACCCAGTACTTC. Translated: CASSVWTSETQYF.